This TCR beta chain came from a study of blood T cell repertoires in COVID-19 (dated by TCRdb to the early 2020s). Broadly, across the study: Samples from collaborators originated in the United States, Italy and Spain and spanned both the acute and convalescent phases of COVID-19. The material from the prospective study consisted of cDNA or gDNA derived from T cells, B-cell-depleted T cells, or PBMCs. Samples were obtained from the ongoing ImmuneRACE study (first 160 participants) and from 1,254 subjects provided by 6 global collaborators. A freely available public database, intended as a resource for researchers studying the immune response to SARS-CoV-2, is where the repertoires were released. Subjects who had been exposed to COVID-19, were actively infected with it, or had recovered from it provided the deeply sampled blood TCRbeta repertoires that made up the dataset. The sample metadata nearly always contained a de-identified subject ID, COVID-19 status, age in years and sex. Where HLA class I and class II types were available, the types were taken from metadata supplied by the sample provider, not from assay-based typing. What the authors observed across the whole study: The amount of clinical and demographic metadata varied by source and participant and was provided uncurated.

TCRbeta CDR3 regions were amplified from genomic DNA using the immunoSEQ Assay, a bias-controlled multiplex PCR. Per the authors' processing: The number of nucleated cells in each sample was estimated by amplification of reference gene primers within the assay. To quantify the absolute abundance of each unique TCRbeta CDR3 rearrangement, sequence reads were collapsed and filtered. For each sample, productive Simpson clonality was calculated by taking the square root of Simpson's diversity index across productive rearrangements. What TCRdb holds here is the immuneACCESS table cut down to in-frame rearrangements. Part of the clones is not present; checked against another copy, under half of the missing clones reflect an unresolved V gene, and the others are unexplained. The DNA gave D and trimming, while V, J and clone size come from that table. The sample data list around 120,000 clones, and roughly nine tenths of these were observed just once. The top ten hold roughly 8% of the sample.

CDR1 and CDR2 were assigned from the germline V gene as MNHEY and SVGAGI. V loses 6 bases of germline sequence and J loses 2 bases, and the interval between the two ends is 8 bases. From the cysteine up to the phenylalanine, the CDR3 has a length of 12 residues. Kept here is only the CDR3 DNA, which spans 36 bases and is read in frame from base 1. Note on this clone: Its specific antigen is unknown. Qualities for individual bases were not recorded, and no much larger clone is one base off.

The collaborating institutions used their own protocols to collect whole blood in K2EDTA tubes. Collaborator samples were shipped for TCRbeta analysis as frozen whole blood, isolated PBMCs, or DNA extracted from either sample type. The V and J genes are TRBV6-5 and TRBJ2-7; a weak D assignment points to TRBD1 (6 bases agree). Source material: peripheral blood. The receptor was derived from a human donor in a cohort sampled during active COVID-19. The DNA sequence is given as TGTGCCAGCAGCCAGGGGCCCTACGAGCAGTACTTC. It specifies CASSQGPYEQYF.